This entry concerns a single T cell receptor (beta chain). Its antigen is unknown. The data are from a study of OX40 agonist ivuxolimab in advanced cancers. Across the study: The dose-escalation cohort was over 65% male, with a mean age of around 60 years, ranging about 23 to 90. Whole-study findings and limits: Among T cells, CD8+ cells averaged more expanded clones than CD4+ cells.

Data came from immunoSEQ multiplex PCR; TCRdb stores just in-frame clones and leaves some out. The sample shows 57,000 or so clones, roughly nine tenths of them seen only once. Germline V gives CDR1 SQVTM, CDR2 ANQGSEA. CDR3 length equals 12 residues. Losses at the gene ends were 4 bases for V and 5 bases for J; bases not matched to a gene: 3. The source is an adult with an advanced solid tumor such as melanoma, head and neck, liver or kidney cancer. The V gene is TRBV29-1, the J gene TRBJ2-7; 9 bases line up with TRBD1. Sequencing was performed on CD4+ or CD8+ T cells sorted from blood, taken in a trial of the OX40 agonist ivuxolimab. The CDR3 sequence is CSVVQGAHEQYF. DNA for the CDR3: TGCAGCGTTGTACAGGGGGCCCACGAGCAGTACTTC.